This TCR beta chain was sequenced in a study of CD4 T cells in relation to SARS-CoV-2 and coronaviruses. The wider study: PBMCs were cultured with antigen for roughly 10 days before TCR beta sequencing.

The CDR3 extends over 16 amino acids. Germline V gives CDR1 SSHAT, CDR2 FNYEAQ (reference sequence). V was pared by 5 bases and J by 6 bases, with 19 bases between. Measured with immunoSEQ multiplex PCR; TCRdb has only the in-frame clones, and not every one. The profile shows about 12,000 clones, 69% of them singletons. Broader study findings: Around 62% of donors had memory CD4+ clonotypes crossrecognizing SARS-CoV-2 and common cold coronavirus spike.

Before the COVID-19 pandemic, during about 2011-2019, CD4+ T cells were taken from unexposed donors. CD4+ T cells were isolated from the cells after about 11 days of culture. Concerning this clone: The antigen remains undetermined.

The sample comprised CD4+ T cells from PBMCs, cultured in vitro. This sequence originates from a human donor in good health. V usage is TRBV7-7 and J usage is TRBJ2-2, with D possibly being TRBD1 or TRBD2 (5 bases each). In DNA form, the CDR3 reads TGTGCCAGCAGCCAAGGGACGGGTCCTTTTTCCGGGGAGCTGTTTTTT. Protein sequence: CASSQGTGPFSGELFF.